A single sample is the source of the 4 T cell receptor beta chains below, sequenced in a study of blood T cell repertoires in COVID-19. Profiling relied on immunoSEQ multiplex PCR, and the TCRdb table lists in-frame clones only, not all of them. The table has approximately 100,000 clones, roughly 85% seen once. Sequenced material: peripheral blood. The receptors come from an older woman with acute or convalescent COVID-19.

The rearrangement uses TRBV7-9 and TRBJ1-4; 10 bases agree with TRBD1. In germline, CDR1 is SEHNR, CDR2 FQNEAQ (reference sequence). This CDR3 comprises 16 residues. V shed 5 bases and J 2 bases; nucleotides not matched to a gene: 5. In DNA form, the CDR3 reads TGTGCCAGCAGCCCCGGGACAGGGGCGACTAATGAAAAACTGTTTTTT. It codes for CASSPGTGATNEKLFF.

The CDR3 reads CASSSRSRGSLAGTDTQYF. In DNA form, the CDR3 reads TGTGCCAGCAGCTCCAGGTCGCGCGGGAGCTTGGCCGGCACAGATACGCAGTATTTT. This rearrangement joins TRBV7-2 to TRBJ2-3, with 7 bases matching TRBD2. The CDR3 covers 19 residues. The junction had 17 bases not matched to a gene; V was cut back by 4 bases and J by 1 base. Germline V gives CDR1 SGHTA, CDR2 FQGNSA.

V and J are TRBV4-1 and TRBJ2-3; D unclear. This CDR3 has 15 residues. Per germline, CDR1 MGHRA and CDR2 YSYEKL. V shed 3 bases and J shed 1 base, with 11 bases lying between them. As DNA, the CDR3 is TGCGCCAGCAGCCACCCCCAGGCTGGCACAGATACGCAGTATTTT. Protein product: CASSHPQAGTDTQYF.

This sequence joins TRBV2 and TRBJ2-7, with D unclear. The length of the CDR3 is 11 residues. The V and J ends lost 6 bases and 5 bases respectively, with 8 bases between them. Germline values: CDR1 SNHLY, CDR2 FYNNEI. As DNA, the CDR3 is TGTGCCAGCAGGGAAATAAACGAGCAGTACTTC. Protein sequence: CASREINEQYF.